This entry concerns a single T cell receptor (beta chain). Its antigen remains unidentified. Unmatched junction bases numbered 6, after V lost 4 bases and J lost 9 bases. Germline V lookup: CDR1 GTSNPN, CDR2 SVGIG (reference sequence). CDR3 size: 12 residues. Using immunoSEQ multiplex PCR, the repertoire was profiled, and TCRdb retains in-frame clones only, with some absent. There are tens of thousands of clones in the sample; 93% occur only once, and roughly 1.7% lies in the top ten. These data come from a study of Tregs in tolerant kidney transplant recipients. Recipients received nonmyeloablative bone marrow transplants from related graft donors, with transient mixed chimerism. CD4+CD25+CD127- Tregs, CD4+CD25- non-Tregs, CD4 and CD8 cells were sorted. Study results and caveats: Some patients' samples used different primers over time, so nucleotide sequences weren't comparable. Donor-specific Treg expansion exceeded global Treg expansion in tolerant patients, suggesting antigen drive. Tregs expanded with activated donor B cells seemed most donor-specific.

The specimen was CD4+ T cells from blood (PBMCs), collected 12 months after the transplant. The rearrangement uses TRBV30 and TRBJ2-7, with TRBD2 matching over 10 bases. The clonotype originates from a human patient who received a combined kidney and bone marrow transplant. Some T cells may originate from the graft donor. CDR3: CAWKASGSGQYF. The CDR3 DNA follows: TGTGCCTGGAAGGCTAGCGGGAGCGGGCAGTACTTC.